Below, 4 T cell receptor beta chains from the same sample are listed, as sequenced in a study of blood T cell repertoires in COVID-19. Clones were read by immunoSEQ multiplex PCR, and TCRdb kept only the in-frame ones, dropping some. Here the sample spans roughly 250,000 clones, around 82% being singletons. Material: peripheral blood. The receptors come from an elderly woman with active or convalescent COVID-19.

The chain uses TRBV27 and TRBJ1-1, with 9 bases identical to TRBD1. Per the germline V gene, CDR1 is MNHEY and CDR2 is SMNVEV (reference sequence). The V gene end was trimmed by 6 bases and the J gene end by 5 bases; junction bases not matched to a gene: 4. CDR3 size: 13 residues. The CDR3 protein is CASRRDRVTEAFF. The CDR3 DNA is TGTGCCAGCAGGCGGGACAGGGTAACTGAAGCTTTCTTT.

This chain links TRBV15 with TRBJ1-2, with 7 nucleotides matching TRBD1. This CDR3 is 15 amino acids long. J lost 3 bases, V lost 1 base, and 5 bases had no gene match. Per the germline V gene, CDR1 is LNHNV and CDR2 is YYDKDF (reference sequence). CDR3 bases: TGTGCCACCAGCAGAGCTCCAGGGACAGACTATGGCTACACCTTC. As protein: CATSRAPGTDYGYTF.

This CDR3 reads CASSLLSRQGGYGYTF. The DNA for the CDR3 is TGTGCCAGCAGCTTACTGTCGAGACAGGGGGGCTATGGCTACACCTTC. The rearrangement uses TRBV7-8 and TRBJ1-2, with TRBD1 matching 9 bases. The CDR3 runs 16 residues. Germline CDR1 is SGHVS and CDR2 is FQNEAQ. The J segment lost 4 bases and the V segment lost 2 bases, leaving 8 bases of the junction unmatched. The complete variable domain, with remaining parts taken from reference TRBV7-8 and TRBJ1-2, reads GAGVSQSPRYKVAKRGQDVALRCDPISGHVSLFWYQQALGQGPEFLTYFQNEAQLDKSGLPSDRFFAERPEGSVSTLKIQRTQQEDSAVYLCASSLLSRQGGYGYTFGSGTRLTVV.

The chain is built from TRBV4-2 and TRBJ1-2; 7 nucleotides match TRBD1. The CDR3 extends over 16 amino acids. The germline V gene encodes CDR1 LGHNA and CDR2 YNFKEQ. The J segment lost 3 bases and the V segment lost 4 bases, leaving 11 bases of the junction unmatched. CDR3 DNA sequence: TGTGCCAGCAGCCCCCAGGGAAAGGGGGCGGACTATGGCTACACCTTC. Its translation: CASSPQGKGADYGYTF.